This TCR beta chain was recovered during a study of CD4 T cells in relation to SARS-CoV-2 and coronaviruses. Study-level background: After roughly 11 days of antigen culture, PBMC TCR beta CDR3s were sequenced. The restricting HLA molecule for shared crossreactive spike epitopes was mapped.

Clones were sequenced by immunoSEQ multiplex PCR, and TCRdb holds only the in-frame ones, with some missing. The sample holds 21,000 or so clones; approximately 72% are singletons and the top ten take 9% to 15%. V lost 0 bases to trimming and J lost 3 bases; unmatched junction nucleotides: 5. The CDR3 consists of 16 residues. CDR1 is LGHDT, CDR2 YNNKEL, per germline (reference sequence). The unexposed donors gave CD4+ T cells in about 2011-2018, prior to COVID-19. Isolation of CD4+ T cells took place after roughly nine days in culture. Unexposed-donor CD4+ T cells were probed with SARS-CoV-2 S/N and four cold-coronavirus spikes, cells permitting. Cultures held under 2.5 million PBMCs per well with roughly 10 IU/ml IL-2. Comment on this clone: Its antigen remains unidentified.

The rearrangement joins TRBV3-1 (or the pseudogene TRBV3-2) to TRBJ2-4; 7 positions match TRBD1. The receptor was isolated from a human donor in good health. The source material was CD4+ T cells from PBMCs, cultured in vitro. In DNA form, the CDR3 reads TGTGCCAGCAGCCAAGATCTTAGGACAGGCAAAAACATTCAGTACTTC. This encodes CASSQDLRTGKNIQYF.